This T cell receptor (beta chain) was recovered during a study of memory CD4+ T cells and cytomegalovirus serostatus. Study as a whole: Of the healthy Belgian adults, eight or nine were CMV seropositive and more than 20 seronegative. Study observations and caveats: A US-trained random forest predicted CMV serostatus with median AUC around 0.91. The CMV-associated TCR signature appears largely within the CD4+ memory repertoire.

The data were produced by immunoSEQ multiplex PCR, yet TCRdb's version contains in-frame clones alone and is incomplete. The sample consists of approximately 46,000 clones, about three quarters of them appearing once. The sort gate was single viable CD3+CD4+CD8-CD45RO+ cells for memory CD4+ T cells. The CDR3 loop spans 14 amino acids. Trimming cost V 4 bases and J 1 base, with 11 bases left between them. Germline loops: CDR1 GTSNPN, CDR2 SVGIG (reference sequence). With respect to this clone: As yet, its antigen is unknown.

The chain joins TRBV30 to TRBJ1-3; D unresolved. The sample consisted of memory CD4+ T cells from blood. The sequence was obtained from an adult in good health and CMV-seronegative. The CDR3 DNA reads as TGTGCCTGGAACTTCGCGGATTCTGGAAACACCATATATTTT. As protein: CAWNFADSGNTIYF.